This record looks at one T cell receptor (beta chain) sequence and its context. The antigen is not known. The sample is drawn from a study of graft-versus-host responses after intestinal transplantation. Study in general: As for transplant type, recipients had multivisceral, liver-intestinal, or isolated intestinal grafts. Anti-thymocyte globulin served as induction for all recipients, who then took tacrolimus and steroids for about 3 years. Study-wide results and limits: GvH clones occurred in recipient marrow; some first appeared in ileum or blood.

The assay was immunoSEQ multiplex PCR, and TCRdb's table has in-frame clones only and misses some. The repertoire holds about 98,000 clones, with under 85% as singletons. This sample comprised unstimulated CD8+ T cells sorted from spleen or lymph node cells, obtained before intestinal transplant. The source of this sequence is a human donor who received an intestinal transplant.

The CDR3 DNA follows: TGTGCCAGCAGCTTAGGGCAGGGCTATGGCTACACCTTC. Protein: CASSLGQGYGYTF. The chain is built from TRBV7-6 and TRBJ1-2; possible D gene TRBD1, 5 bases. The V gene lost 1 base and the J gene lost 4 bases, with 7 bases spanning the gap. Germline V lookup: CDR1 SGHVS, CDR2 FNYEAQ. The length of the CDR3 is 13 residues. Filled out from reference TRBV7-6 and TRBJ1-2, the complete variable domain reads GAGVSQSPRYKVTKRGQDVALRCDPISGHVSLYWYRQALGQGPEFLTYFNYEAQQDKSGLPNDRFSAERPEGSISTLTIQRTEQRDSAMYRCASSLGQGYGYTFGSGTRLTVV.